This TCR beta chain was recovered during a study of T cell repertoires in cytomegalovirus infection. About the research overall: The study used recently identified HLA-C-restricted and well-studied HLA-B-restricted CMV epitopes. Public TCR beta signatures indicated both CMV infection and matching HLA type.

Points from the study as a whole: CMV-specific TCR beta clonotypes restricted by HLA-C were the ones dominating the ex vivo response.

This CDR3 has 18 residues. The V gene end was trimmed by 4 bases and the J gene end by 4 bases; junction bases not matched to a gene: 17. Germline lookup yields CDR1 SGHVS and CDR2 FQNEAQ. Ten or more counts support this clonotype. Its antigen is unidentified. From the reads, TCRdb called clonotypes with MiXCR, one entry per CDR3 protein. In the table there are approximately 270,000 distinct CDR3 sequences, less than 25% of which are singletons. The TCR comes from a human donor in good health (CMV status not recorded). Some clones in this sample may be carry-over from other donors' samples. The chain uses TRBV7-8 and TRBJ1-1; 8 positions match TRBD1. This specimen was cultured PBMCs, taken from culture after CMV antigen stimulation. DNA of the CDR3: TGTGCCAGCAGCTGGAGGGCAGGGGGCGCGGGGGGGACCACTGAAGCTTTCTTT. Protein sequence: CASSWRAGGAGGTTEAFF.